Sequencing of this TCR beta chain was carried out in a study of CD8 T cells in Susac syndrome. The CDR3 is made up of 16 amino acids. Per the germline V gene, CDR1 is MNHNY and CDR2 is SVGAGI (reference sequence). With 5 bases clipped from V and 5 bases from J, the junction kept 12 bases outside the gene matches. TEMRA cells were FACS-enriched, with CD8+ and CD4+ T cells isolated negatively. RNA was extracted with the RNeasy kit, and a quantity of roughly 0.5 to 1 ug was reverse transcribed using random hexamers. TCRdb fed the immunoSEQ multiplex PCR reads into MiXCR, producing one record per CDR3 protein. The table includes around 150,000 distinct CDR3 sequences, around 94% detected once.

This TCR was recovered from a human donor in good health. Sequenced sample: CD4+ T cells from PBMCs. This chain joins TRBV6-6 and TRBJ1-5; 7 nucleotides align to TRBD1. CDR3 amino acids: CASSLPLTGDDQPQHF. DNA of the CDR3: TGTGCCAGCAGTCTACCTCTCACAGGGGACGATCAGCCCCAGCATTTT.